This is a list of T cell receptor beta chains from one sample in a study of cytomegalovirus exposure and HLA in healthy donors. Some clones are missing from TCRdb's copy, which holds only in-frame ones; the method was immunoSEQ multiplex PCR. The sample includes approximately 160,000 clones, around four fifths seen only once; the top ten take 1%. Sequenced: PBMCs. Receptors were obtained from a woman between 45 and 65 years old in good health and CMV-seropositive. CDR3s leave out the opening cysteine and the closing phenylalanine or tryptophan. Not all rows give a size; the values are once, few, many and, for expanded clones, a class.

len	v_gene	j_gene	abundance	CDR3aa
11	TRBV7-2	TRBJ2-7	few	ASSFGSTTEQY
10	TRBV7-9	TRBJ1-1	NA	SSSPSNTEAF
15	TRBV12-5	TRBJ2-7	NA	ASGLIPGGQRGYEQY
14	TRBV29-1	TRBJ2-7	once	SVGTNRGQGAYEQY
12	TRBV27	TRBJ2-7	NA	ASRSRVALYEQY
13	TRBV5-1	TRBJ2-1	NA	ASSSAGVTHNEQF
12	TRBV19	TRBJ2-3	NA	ASSIGQGADTQY
11	TRBV6-1	TRBJ1-1	few	ASREGQGAITF
13	TRBV19	TRBJ2-1	NA	ASSIENQGYNEQF
12	TRBV28	TRBJ1-2	few	ASSPGGRNYGYT
14	TRBV11-2	TRBJ2-1	NA	ASSLDLAGGYNEQF
11	TRBV28	TRBJ2-7	NA	ANRGQGRYEQY
12	TRBV6-1	TRBJ2-2	NA	ASRRTRNTGELF
13	TRBV19	TRBJ2-1	NA	ASSIVTGLYNEQF